Listed here are 12 T cell receptor beta chains from one sample, sequenced in a study of shared clonotypes between healthy human individuals. Sequenced by immunoSEQ multiplex PCR; TCRdb stores in-frame clones only, minus some. The sample shows around 600,000 clones, 95% to 98% of them seen only once. Terminally differentiated effector memory CD45RA+ cells were left out of the naive CD8 fraction, which was CD45RO-negative and positively selected for CCR7. The source material was naive CD8+ T cells sorted from blood. The receptor source for this set is a man aged 25-45 years in good health.

V and J are TRBV28 and TRBJ1-5; D gene ambiguous. The CDR3 extends over 15 amino acids. The germline V gene has CDR1 MDHEN and CDR2 SYDVKM. With 4 bases removed from V and 0 bases from J, the gap between germline ends came to 10 bases. CDR3 sequence reads: CASSSWAYSNQPQHF. CDR3 in DNA: TGTGCCAGCAGTTCTTGGGCCTATAGCAATCAGCCCCAGCATTTT.

This clone has a single count. The chain combines TRBV4-1 with TRBJ2-3; no clear D gene. In germline, CDR1 is MGHRA, CDR2 YSYEKL. CDR3 length: 16 residues. V gave up 0 bases and J gave up 0 bases, with 10 bases separating them. CDR3 DNA: TGCGCCAGCAGCCAAGACGTAGCAGATAGCACAGATACGCAGTATTTT. It yields the protein CASSQDVADSTDTQYF.

CDR3 loop: CASSDWGEQPQHF. In nucleotides, the CDR3 is TGTGCCAGCAGTGACTGGGGAGAACAGCCCCAGCATTTT. The chain recombines TRBV6-1 with TRBJ1-5; D call uncertain. From germline, CDR1 is MNHNS and CDR2 SASEGT. CDR3 size: 13 residues. V was pared by 3 bases and J by 7 bases, with 10 bases between.

In DNA form, the CDR3 reads TGTGCCAGCAGCTTCCCGGGCAGGGGGCCCCCGAACACCGGGGAGCTGTTTTTT. This codes for CASSFPGRGPPNTGELFF. V and J are TRBV9 and TRBJ2-2, with 8 bases fitting TRBD1. The CDR3 spans 18 residues. Trimming took 4 bases from V and 0 from J; bases not matched to a gene: 11. Germline CDR1 reads SGDLS; CDR2 reads YYNGEE.

J is TRBJ2-7 and V is TRBV7-8; the match to TRBD1 covers 7 bases. Looked up from germline, CDR1 is SGHVS and CDR2 is FQNEAQ. The CDR3 loop spans 15 amino acids. The V and J ends lost 5 bases and 7 bases, in that order; junction bases with no gene match: 14. The CDR3 DNA reads TGTGCCAGCAGCCCGGGGCGACAGGGTCCTGGGGAGCAGTACTTC. Protein: CASSPGRQGPGEQYF.

The chain couples TRBV5-4 to TRBJ2-5; maybe TRBD2 (5 bases). Germline V lookup: CDR1 SGHNT, CDR2 YYREEE (reference sequence). This CDR3 has 15 amino acids. V was cut by 4 bases and J by 1 base, with 14 bases left in between. CDR3 sequence: CASSPILDPQETQYF. CDR3 sequence (DNA): TGTGCCAGCAGCCCCATACTAGACCCCCAAGAGACCCAGTACTTC. Full variable domain (missing parts from reference TRBV5-4 and TRBJ2-5): ETGVTQSPTHLIKTRGQQVTLRCSSQSGHNTVSWYQQALGQGPQFIFQYYREEENGRGNFPPRFSGLQFPNYSSELNVNALELDDSALYLCASSPILDPQETQYFGPGTRLLVL.

The chain recombines TRBV19 with TRBJ2-7; 7 bases agree with TRBD1. The CDR3 covers 14 residues. Germline CDR1 LNHDA, CDR2 SQIVND (reference sequence). The V gene end was trimmed by 5 bases and the J gene end by 2 bases; junction bases not matched to a gene: 6. CDR3 bases: TGTGCCAGTAGTCCCATTGACAGGGCCTACGAGCAGTACTTC. Its protein product is CASSPIDRAYEQYF.

The chain links TRBV28 to TRBJ1-5; 8 bases line up with TRBD1. Looked up from germline, CDR1 is MDHEN and CDR2 is SYDVKM. Trimming removed 4 bases from V and 2 bases from J; junction bases left unmatched: 4. There are 15 residues in the CDR3. The chain's CDR3 is CASSSQGARNQPQHF. CDR3 in DNA: TGTGCCAGCAGTTCCCAGGGGGCTCGCAATCAGCCCCAGCATTTT.

This clone was recorded a few times. The chain uses TRBV5-1 and TRBJ2-3, with TRBD2 identical over 10 bases. This CDR3 is built from 15 residues. Per the germline V gene, CDR1 is SGHRS and CDR2 is YFSETQ. The J segment lost 9 bases and the V segment lost 1 base, leaving 8 bases of the junction unmatched. DNA of the CDR3: TGCGCCAGCAGCTTGACTAGCGGGGACCACAGGACGCAGTATTTT. As protein: CASSLTSGDHRTQYF.

This sequence joins TRBV7-9 and TRBJ1-5; D gene unclear. Germline CDR1 and CDR2: SEHNR and FQNEAQ (reference sequence). V lost 1 base, J lost 7 bases, and 8 bases lay in between. This CDR3 has 13 amino acids. The CDR3, as DNA: TGTGCCAGCAGCTTAGAGGCAGGACAGCCCCAGCATTTT. Its translation: CASSLEAGQPQHF. Combining the CDR3 with reference TRBV7-9 and TRBJ1-5 gives the whole variable domain DTGVSQNPRHKITKRGQNVTFRCDPISEHNRLYWYRQTLGQGPEFLTYFQNEAQLEKSRLLSDRFSAERPKGSFSTLEIQRTEQGDSAMYLCASSLEAGQPQHFGDGTRLSIL.

For the CDR3, the DNA is TGCAGCGTTGAACAAGCGGCAACGCGGGGGTACGAGCAGTACTTC. This codes for CSVEQAATRGYEQYF. V and J are TRBV29-1 and TRBJ2-7, with 7 positions matching TRBD2. This CDR3 has 15 amino acids. Unmatched junction bases numbered 11, after V lost 2 bases and J lost 4 bases. In germline, CDR1 is SQVTM, CDR2 ANQGSEA.

This chain joins TRBV27 and TRBJ1-2; D is uncertain. The germline CDR1 and CDR2 sequences are MNHEY and SMNVEV (reference sequence). The CDR3 has 14 residues. V was trimmed by 6 bases and J by 1 base, leaving 12 bases between them. CDR3 amino acids: CASRPDRNNYGYTF. The DNA of the CDR3 is TGTGCCAGCAGGCCGGACCGTAATAACTATGGCTACACCTTC.